What follows are 21 T cell receptor beta chains derived from one specimen sequenced in a study of cytomegalovirus exposure and HLA in healthy donors. This PCR relied on a set of 60 Vbeta primers and 13 Jbeta primers. TCRdb's table, derived via immunoSEQ multiplex PCR, lists solely in-frame clones and lacks some. The sample shows over 150,000 clones, roughly 85% of them seen only once. Sequencing was done on a sample of PBMCs. All receptors come from a male donor in good health and CMV-seropositive.

The chain employs TRBV28 and TRBJ2-7, with 8 bases fitting TRBD2. Germline V lookup: CDR1 MDHEN, CDR2 SYDVKM. Trimming at V came to 3 bases and at J to 1 base, leaving 5 bases not matched to a gene. This CDR3 comprises 15 residues. This chain's CDR3 is CASSFLLAASYEQYF. The CDR3, as DNA: TGTGCCAGCAGTTTCCTACTAGCGGCATCCTACGAGCAGTACTTC.

V gene TRBV9 combines with J gene TRBJ2-1; tentatively, D is TRBD2 (5 bases). Trimming stripped 5 bases from V and 7 bases from J, with 16 bases between. The germline CDR1 and CDR2 sequences are SGDLS and YYNGEE. The CDR3 is 14 amino acids. The CDR3 loop is CASSVRVGLNEQFF. The CDR3 region has the DNA TGTGCCAGCAGTGTGCGGGTGGGTCTTAATGAGCAGTTCTTC. Filled out from reference TRBV9 and TRBJ2-1, the complete variable domain reads DSGVTQTPKHLITATGQRVTLRCSPRSGDLSVYWYQQSLDQGLQFLIQYYNGEERAKGNILERFSAQQFPDLHSELNLSSLELGDSALYFCASSVRVGLNEQFFGPGTRLTVL.

V usage is TRBV7-2 and J usage is TRBJ2-1; 9 positions match TRBD1. The V and J ends lost 3 bases and 9 bases, in that order; junction bases with no gene match: 6. The CDR3 length is 14 residues. Per germline, CDR1 SGHTA and CDR2 FQGNSA. This CDR3 reads CASSLGTGRSEQFF. The CDR3 region has the DNA TGTGCCAGCAGCTTGGGGACAGGGCGAAGTGAGCAGTTCTTC.

The CDR3 nucleotides are TGTGCCAGAAGCTTCACTAGCAGTGGCTACGAGCAGTACTTC. This encodes CARSFTSSGYEQYF. The chain is built from TRBV5-3 and TRBJ2-7, with D tentatively TRBD2 (6 bases). TRBV5-3 is reported as an ORF; its role is uncertain. V lost 2 bases to trimming and J lost 3 bases, with 12 bases between them. This CDR3 spans 14 amino acids.

The sample holds a few counts of this clone. V is TRBV4-3 and J is TRBJ2-3, with D possibly TRBD1 on 6 matching bases. Germline CDR1 reads LGHNA; CDR2 reads YSLEER. This CDR3 contains 16 residues. Trimming shortened V by 4 bases and J by 10 bases, and 24 bases separated the two germline ends. CDR3 sequence reads: CASSPRDKGVLDAQYF. CDR3 bases: TGCGCCAGCAGCCCCCGGGACAAGGGCGTCTTAGACGCGCAGTATTTT.

J is TRBJ2-7 and V is TRBV7-2; 8 nucleotides line up with TRBD2. Germline trimming cut 1 base from V and 0 bases from J; bases unmatched to any gene: 5. CDR1 SGHTA and CDR2 FQGNSA come from the germline V gene. The CDR3 totals 16 residues. CDR3 amino acids: CASSLVSSGSSYEQYF. CDR3 DNA sequence: TGTGCCAGCAGCTTAGTTTCCAGCGGGAGCTCCTACGAGCAGTACTTC.

This clone was found once. The chain employs TRBV4-3 and TRBJ1-2; D is possibly TRBD1 (5 bases). There are 15 residues in the CDR3. Germline V gene data show CDR1 as LGHNA and CDR2 as YSLEER. Trimming removed 3 bases at V and 2 bases at J, with 13 bases between. CDR3 coding DNA: TGCGCCAGCAGCCATACAAGGGGCCAAAACTATGGCTACACCTTC. This codes for CASSHTRGQNYGYTF.

The chain carries TRBV21-1 and TRBJ2-7; TRBD1 reflects the table's D call only, with no check against the DNA. TRBV21-1 is described as a pseudogene. This CDR3 contains 23 residues. CDR3 in amino acids: CASSKCTGEGGRNQAPGVYEQYF. The CDR3 DNA is TGTGCCAGCAGCAAGTGTACGGGAGAAGGGGGCCGGAACCAAGCGCCGGGCGTCTACGAGCAGTACTTC.

The rearrangement joins TRBV5-5 to TRBJ1-5, with 9 bases matching TRBD1. The germline gives CDR1 SGHKS, CDR2 YYEKEE (reference sequence). The V gene end was trimmed by 10 bases and the J gene end by 6 bases; junction bases not matched to a gene: 17. The CDR3 runs to 16 residues. DNA of the CDR3: TGTGCCCGACACTCCGGGACAGGGAAGAAGAGTCAGCCCCAGCATTTT. Its translation: CARHSGTGKKSQPQHF.

Note on this clone: Other DNA sequences in the same sample also yield this CDR3. The V call is TRBV5-1, the J call TRBJ2-7, with TRBD2 as a possible D gene (6 bases). Germline CDR1 and CDR2: SGHRS and YFSETQ. The CDR3 sequence is 13 residues long. V was shortened by 1 base and J by 3 bases, with 8 bases between the two germline ends. CDR3 sequence reads: CASSLTGSYEQYF. CDR3 bases: TGCGCCAGCAGCTTGACCGGGAGCTACGAGCAGTACTTC.

The rearrangement links TRBV11-2 to TRBJ1-1; D unresolved. This CDR3 comprises 14 residues. Germline V lookup: CDR1 SGHAT, CDR2 FQNNGV. V was pared by 5 bases and J by 4 bases, with 14 bases between. In nucleotides, the CDR3 is TGTGCCAGCAGCGGCTTAGGCGGTGGCACTGAAGCTTTCTTT. Amino acids: CASSGLGGGTEAFF.

The chain combines TRBV7-8 with TRBJ2-5, with 7 bases identical to TRBD2. Per the germline V gene, CDR1 is SGHVS and CDR2 is FQNEAQ. CDR3 length: 16 residues. J lost 11 bases, V lost 1 base, and 16 bases had no gene match. CDR3 nucleotide sequence: TGTGCCAGCAGCTTAGGGGTTGGACTAGAGTCTACAGAGCAGTACTTC. Translating gives CASSLGVGLESTEQYF. Complete variable domain (other parts from reference TRBV7-8 and TRBJ2-5): GAGVSQSPRYKVAKRGQDVALRCDPISGHVSLFWYQQALGQGPEFLTYFQNEAQLDKSGLPSDRFFAERPEGSVSTLKIQRTQQEDSAVYLCASSLGVGLESTEQYFGPGTRLLVL.

The chain has TRBV10-1 and TRBJ1-2; perhaps TRBD1 as D (5 bases). V gave up 5 bases and J gave up 6 bases, with 13 bases separating them. The CDR3 totals 13 residues. The germline CDR1 and CDR2 sequences are WNHNN and SYGVQD (reference sequence). CDR3 sequence (DNA): TGCGCCAGCAGTAGGTCAGGAGGGGATGGCTACACCTTC. Its protein product is CASSRSGGDGYTF.

The CDR3 reads CASSPDRAYGYTF. Here the CDR3 DNA reads TGTGCCAGCAGCCCAGACAGGGCCTATGGCTACACCTTC. J is TRBJ1-2 and V is TRBV11-2; 7 bases line up with TRBD1. J lost 4 bases, V lost 5 bases, and 4 bases had no gene match. Germline CDR1 and CDR2: SGHAT and FQNNGV. The CDR3 contains 13 residues.

The J gene is TRBJ2-2, the V gene TRBV7-6; 7 nucleotides line up with TRBD1. Germline trimming cut 5 bases from V and 3 bases from J; bases unmatched to any gene: 6. The CDR3 is made up of 15 amino acids. Germline-derived CDR1 and CDR2 are SGHVS and FNYEAQ. The CDR3 reads CASSVGQDHTGELFF. DNA for the CDR3: TGTGCCAGCAGCGTCGGACAGGACCACACCGGGGAGCTGTTTTTT.

In this sample, this clone turned up a few times. The chain recombines TRBV11-2 with TRBJ2-5, with D possibly TRBD1 on 9 matching bases. V lost 5 bases to trimming and J lost 5 bases, with 18 bases between them. CDR3 length equals 15 residues. In germline, CDR1 is SGHAT, CDR2 FQNNGV. CDR3 protein: CASSPGGTGMETQYF. CDR3 bases: TGTGCCAGCAGCCCGGGGGGGACAGGGATGGAGACCCAGTACTTC.

The chain uses TRBV20-1 and TRBJ1-2, with a tentative D call TRBD1 (5 bases). The germline V and J ends were trimmed by 6 bases and 5 bases, with 10 bases remaining between them. Germline V gene data show CDR1 as DFQATT and CDR2 as SNEGSKA (reference sequence). The CDR3 extends over 11 amino acids. DNA for the CDR3: TGCAGTGCCAAGACAGTATATGGCTACACCTTC. Its protein is CSAKTVYGYTF.

About this clone itself: The germline gene is not matched at one end of the junction; a read error may be the cause. This chain uses TRBV10-3 with TRBJ2-1, with 9 bases aligning to TRBD1. Germline assignment: CDR1 ENHRY and CDR2 SYGVKD. The CDR3 has 12 amino acids. The chain's CDR3 is CVIKGQGNEQFF. As DNA, the CDR3 is TGTGTCATCAAAGGACAGGGGAATGAGCAGTTCTTC.

The rearrangement joins TRBV19 to TRBJ1-5; 8 bases line up with TRBD1. J was trimmed by 5 bases and V by 2 bases; bases with no gene match: 5. This CDR3 is built from 15 residues. From germline, CDR1 is LNHDA and CDR2 SQIVND (reference sequence). The CDR3, as DNA: TGTGCCAGTAGTATAACAGGGGGAGGATATCAGCCCCAGCATTTT. Amino acid sequence: CASSITGGGYQPQHF.

This chain connects TRBV9 to TRBJ2-7; 9 positions agree with TRBD1. Unmatched junction bases numbered 2, after V lost 2 bases and J lost 5 bases. Germline V gene sequence: CDR1 SGDLS, CDR2 YYNGEE. The CDR3 is 13 amino acids. CDR3 region: CASSVRQGDEQYF. Here the CDR3 DNA reads TGTGCCAGCAGCGTTCGACAGGGGGACGAGCAGTACTTC.

V is TRBV10-3 and J is TRBJ2-7; 12 bases fit TRBD1. CDR3 length: 14 amino acids. Germline V gene sequence: CDR1 ENHRY, CDR2 SYGVKD. After removal of 11 bases from V and 7 bases from J, the junction contained 12 bases not matched to a gene. CDR3 in DNA: TGTGCCGCCCGAGGGGGACAGGGGGCTGGGGAGCAGTACTTC. As protein: CAARGGQGAGEQYF.